One and the same sample provided the 23 T cell receptor beta chains below, sequenced in a study of identical twins. TCRdb ran MiXCR on the 5' RACE reads and lists one entry per CDR3 protein. The data contain nearly 650,000 distinct CDR3 sequences, less than 9% of them seen just once; the ten biggest clones take up 1.5% to 2%. Separately, the same data were catalogued under a study of yellow fever vaccine responses in identical twins.

Sequenced input: PBMCs. The source of these receptors is a woman between 18 and 29 years old in good health.

The rearrangement uses TRBV2 and TRBJ2-1; 10 bases agree with TRBD2. CDR1 and CDR2 (germline): SNHLY, FYNNEI. J gave up 7 bases and V 6 bases, and 12 bases lay outside the gene matches. The CDR3 runs 16 residues. CDR3 in amino acids: CASRSARLAGENEQFF. The CDR3 region has the DNA TGTGCCAGCAGATCCGCAAGACTAGCGGGTGAAAATGAGCAGTTCTTC. Full variable domain (rest looked up from reference TRBV2 and TRBJ2-1): EPEVTQTPSHQVTQMGQEVILRCVPISNHLYFYWYRQILGQKVEFLVSFYNNEISEKSEIFDDQFSVERPDGSNFTLKIRSTKLEDSAMYFCASRSARLAGENEQFFGPGTRLTVL.

This chain uses TRBV25-1 with TRBJ1-6; D gene uncertain. The germline V gene has CDR1 MGHDK and CDR2 SYGVNS. With 3 bases removed from V and 7 bases from J, the gap between germline ends came to 13 bases. The CDR3 contains 15 residues. CDR3 sequence reads: CASSDYRGSNSPLHF. CDR3 nucleotides: TGTGCCAGCAGTGACTACAGAGGAAGCAATTCACCCCTCCACTTT.

This clonotype turned up a few times. The chain joins TRBV11-1 to TRBJ1-1; D is unclear. CDR3 length: 19 amino acids. Germline V gives CDR1 SGHAT, CDR2 FQDESV (reference sequence). The germline V and J ends were trimmed by 3 bases and 4 bases, with 27 bases remaining between them. CDR3 bases: TGTGCCAGCAGCTTGCTTAGGCACGACTACCCGACCCTTGTCACTGAAGCTTTCTTT. Its protein product is CASSLLRHDYPTLVTEAFF.

This clonotype was seen repeatedly, ten times or more. A junction end diverges from the germline sequence, so it may reflect a read error. This chain joins TRBV5-1 and TRBJ2-2, with TRBD2 matching over 12 bases. The CDR3 extends over 16 amino acids. The germline CDR1 and CDR2 sequences are SGHRS and YFSETQ. The CDR3 DNA reads as TGTGCCAGCAGCCTAGGACTAGCGGGACGCACCGGGGAGCTGTTTTTT. This codes for CASSLGLAGRTGELFF.

This chain connects TRBV2 to TRBJ2-3, with no clear D. Trimming removed 10 bases at V and 1 base at J, with 15 bases between. Germline V gives CDR1 SNHLY, CDR2 FYNNEI. The CDR3 sequence is 14 residues long. The chain's CDR3 is CATTRTDRTDTQYF. In DNA form, the CDR3 reads TGTGCCACCACAAGGACGGACCGCACAGATACGCAGTATTTT.

In this sample, this clonotype turned up a few times. The chain recombines TRBV7-3 with TRBJ2-3; a weak D match, TRBD2 (5 bases). The CDR3 is 14 amino acids. V dropped 1 base and J dropped 8 bases, with 13 bases sitting between them. Germline-derived CDR1 and CDR2 are SGHTA and FQGTGA. This chain's CDR3 is CASSLIGPGSTQYF. DNA of the CDR3: TGTGCCAGCAGCTTAATAGGGCCGGGGTCTACGCAGTATTTT.

This clonotype was found a few times. The rearrangement links TRBV11-2 to TRBJ1-6, with D tentatively TRBD1 (5 bases). The V gene lost 4 bases and the J gene lost 0 bases, with 10 bases spanning the gap. This CDR3 has 16 amino acids. The V gene's germline CDR1 is SGHAT and CDR2 FQNNGV. The CDR3 DNA sequence: TGTGCCAGCAGCTCAAATAGGGGCTCCTATAATTCACCCCTCCACTTT. Translation gives CASSSNRGSYNSPLHF.

This clonotype showed up many times. The chain combines TRBV20-1 with TRBJ1-6, with D perhaps matching TRBD1 (5 bases). Trimming took off 0 bases at V and 7 bases at J, with 10 bases between the two ends. The CDR3 is 14 amino acids. Germline CDR1 DFQATT, CDR2 SNEGSKA (reference sequence). CDR3 amino acids: CSAREGHLNSPLHF. In nucleotides, the CDR3 is TGCAGTGCTAGAGAAGGACATTTGAATTCACCCCTCCACTTT.

This clonotype was observed a handful of times. V and J are TRBV5-1 and TRBJ2-2, with a possible D match to TRBD2 (6 bases). Trimming left V 4 bases short and J 3 bases short, with 16 bases between. The CDR3 is made up of 16 amino acids. The germline CDR1 and CDR2 sequences are SGHRS and YFSETQ. Here the CDR3 DNA reads TGCGCCAGCAGCCCCGCGGGGACGGACTACACCGGGGAGCTGTTTTTT. Translating gives CASSPAGTDYTGELFF. The full variable domain, completed using reference TRBV5-1 and TRBJ2-2, is KAGVTQTPRYLIKTRGQQVTLSCSPISGHRSVSWYQQTPGQGLQFLFEYFSETQRNKGNFPGRFSGRQFSNSRSEMNVSTLELGDSALYLCASSPAGTDYTGELFFGEGSRLTVL.

This clonotype was recorded a few times. The V and J genes are TRBV21-1 and TRBJ2-7; no check of the table's D call, TRBD2, against the DNA was made. TRBV21-1 is termed a pseudogene. The CDR3 contains 14 residues. This CDR3 is CASSKGGRIYEQYF. The DNA of the CDR3 is TGTGCCAGCAGCAAGGGAGGACGGATCTACGAGCAGTACTTC.

In its sample, this clonotype was seen many times. V usage is TRBV7-2 and J usage is TRBJ2-1; the D is unclear. Trimming took 7 bases from V and 5 from J, leaving 21 bases between them. Germline loops: CDR1 SGHTA, CDR2 FQGNSA. The CDR3 sequence is 16 residues long. DNA for the CDR3: TGTGCCAGCATCACCCCCGCTTTAGCCCTCCACAATGAGCAGTTCTTC. This gives the protein CASITPALALHNEQFF.

This clonotype was observed many times. The rearrangement uses TRBV25-1 and TRBJ2-1; D not certain. V shed 1 base and J shed 4 bases, with 14 bases lying between them. This CDR3 spans 16 amino acids. Per germline, CDR1 MGHDK and CDR2 SYGVNS. CDR3 sequence reads: CASSELSWQIYNEQFF. The CDR3 DNA sequence: TGTGCCAGCAGTGAATTATCTTGGCAGATTTACAATGAGCAGTTCTTC.

This chain links TRBV6-4 with TRBJ1-1, with TRBD1 matching 8 bases. The CDR3 length is 13 residues. The ends lost 3 bases at V and 9 bases at J; junction bases unmatched: 6. Looked up from germline, CDR1 is MRHNA and CDR2 is SNTAGT. CDR3 sequence: CASSEQGATKAFF. CDR3 DNA: TGTGCCAGCAGTGAGCAGGGGGCTACTAAAGCTTTCTTT.

The genes are TRBV5-5 and TRBJ1-4; D unclear. Germline V gives CDR1 SGHKS, CDR2 YYEKEE (reference sequence). The CDR3 consists of 16 residues. The V gene lost 4 bases and the J gene lost 5 bases, with 18 bases spanning the gap. CDR3 nucleotides: TGTGCCAGCAGCCGAACGCCTACGGACCCCAATGAAAAACTGTTTTTT. It yields the protein CASSRTPTDPNEKLFF.

The gene calls are TRBV20-1 and TRBJ2-7, with D uncertain. V was clipped by 1 base and J by 2 bases, with 18 bases between them. The CDR3 runs to 16 residues. Per the germline V gene, CDR1 is DFQATT and CDR2 is SNEGSKA (reference sequence). This CDR3 is CSARVPDTQRPYEQYV. The CDR3 DNA reads as TGCAGTGCTAGAGTCCCCGACACCCAAAGGCCCTACGAGCAGTACGTC.

The chain employs TRBV7-3 and TRBJ2-1; D is possibly TRBD1 or TRBD2 (5 bases each). The CDR3 covers 15 residues. Germline V lookup: CDR1 SGHTA, CDR2 FQGTGA. Trimming stripped 1 base from V and 1 base from J, with 8 bases between. The CDR3 bases are TGTGCCAGCAGCTTAAAAGGGACGTCCTACAATGAGCAGTTCTTC. This gives the protein CASSLKGTSYNEQFF.

This clonotype was seen many times. The V call is TRBV12-3 or TRBV12-4, the J call TRBJ1-4, with D possibly TRBD1 on 5 matching bases. Deletions cut 7 bases from V and 4 bases from J, with 10 bases between. The CDR3 is made up of 13 amino acids. In nucleotides, the CDR3 is TGTGCCAGCAACCCGGGACTTAATGAAAAACTGTTTTTT. Encoded protein: CASNPGLNEKLFF.

This clonotype was found a few times. The rearrangement joins TRBV20-1 to TRBJ2-5; no clear D. CDR1 is DFQATT and CDR2 is SNEGSKA in the germline V gene (reference sequence). V shed 3 bases and J shed 0 bases, with 11 bases lying between them. The CDR3 is 14 residues long. The CDR3 is CSARHNSNQETQYF. The CDR3 nucleotides are TGCAGTGCTAGGCACAACAGCAACCAAGAGACCCAGTACTTC.

This clonotype was seen at least ten times. The DNA for the CDR3 is TGTGCCAGCAGCGGCAGACAGGGTTTAAGCTATGGCTACACCTTC. This translates into CASSGRQGLSYGYTF. This chain links TRBV7-9 with TRBJ1-2; the match to TRBD1 covers 7 bases. The J segment lost 4 bases and the V segment lost 5 bases, leaving 10 bases of the junction unmatched. The CDR3 sequence is 15 residues long. Per the germline V gene, CDR1 is SEHNR and CDR2 is FQNEAQ (reference sequence). The variable domain in full, completed from reference TRBV7-9 and TRBJ1-2, reads DTGVSQNPRHKITKRGQNVTFRCDPISEHNRLYWYRQTLGQGPEFLTYFQNEAQLEKSRLLSDRFSAERPKGSFSTLEIQRTEQGDSAMYLCASSGRQGLSYGYTFGSGTRLTVV.

This clonotype was seen only a few times. This chain links TRBV7-2 with TRBJ1-6, with TRBD1 matching over 10 bases. The CDR3 is 15 amino acids. Germline assignment: CDR1 SGHTA and CDR2 FQGNSA. V gave up 3 bases and J gave up 6 bases; unmatched junction bases: 2. The CDR3 region is CASSLGQGTNSPLHF. The DNA for the CDR3 is TGTGCCAGCAGCTTGGGACAGGGGACTAATTCACCCCTCCACTTT. Supplemented by reference TRBV7-2 and TRBJ1-6, the full variable domain reads GAGVSQSPSNKVTEKGKDVELRCDPISGHTALYWYRQSLGQGLEFLIYFQGNSAPDKSGLPSDRFSAERTGGSVSTLTIQRTQQEDSAVYLCASSLGQGTNSPLHFGNGTRLTVT.

The rearrangement joins TRBV20-1 to TRBJ1-1; D unclear. Germline V gives CDR1 DFQATT, CDR2 SNEGSKA (reference sequence). The CDR3 is made up of 15 amino acids. CDR3 sequence: CFARDGEFKNTEAFF. In DNA, the CDR3 is TGCTTTGCTAGAGACGGGGAGTTTAAGAACACTGAAGCTTTCTTT.

This clonotype has just a few counts. CDR3 in amino acids: CASSLPISQAPDTQYF. The DNA for the CDR3 is TGTGCCAGCAGCCTCCCGATTAGTCAGGCTCCGGATACGCAGTATTTT. The chain couples TRBV7-9 to TRBJ2-3; D uncertain. Germline CDR1 SEHNR, CDR2 FQNEAQ (reference sequence). This CDR3 has 16 amino acids. The V end lost 5 bases, the J end lost 6 bases, and 21 bases lay between the germline ends.

This clonotype was seen a few times. V and J are TRBV20-1 and TRBJ2-3; TRBD2 matches 8 bases. CDR1 DFQATT and CDR2 SNEGSKA come from the germline V gene (reference sequence). J gave up 1 base and V 3 bases, and 15 bases lay outside the gene matches. The CDR3 totals 18 residues. The CDR3 reads CSASRVSQIAGRTDTQYF. In DNA, the CDR3 is TGCAGTGCTAGCCGAGTATCCCAAATAGCGGGGCGCACAGATACGCAGTATTTT.